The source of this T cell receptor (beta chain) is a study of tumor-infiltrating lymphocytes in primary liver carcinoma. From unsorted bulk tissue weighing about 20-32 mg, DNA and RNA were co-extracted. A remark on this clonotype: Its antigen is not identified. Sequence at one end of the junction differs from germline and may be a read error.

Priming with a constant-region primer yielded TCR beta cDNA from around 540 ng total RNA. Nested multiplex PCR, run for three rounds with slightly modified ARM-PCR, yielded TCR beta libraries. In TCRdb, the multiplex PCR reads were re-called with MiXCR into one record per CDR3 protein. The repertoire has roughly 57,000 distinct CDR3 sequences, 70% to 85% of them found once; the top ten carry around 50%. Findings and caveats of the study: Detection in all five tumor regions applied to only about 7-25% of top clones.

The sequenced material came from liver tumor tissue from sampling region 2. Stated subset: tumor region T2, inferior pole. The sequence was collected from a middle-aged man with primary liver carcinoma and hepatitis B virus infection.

The CDR3 DNA reads TGTGACAGCAGTTACGAAACTCCTTACACCGGGGAGCTGTCTTTT. Protein sequence: CDSSYETPYTGELSF. The V and J genes are TRBV6-5 and TRBJ2-2, with TRBD2 as a possible D gene (5 bases). This CDR3 spans 15 amino acids. The germline gives CDR1 MNHEY, CDR2 SVGAGI.